These 14 T cell receptor beta chains share one sample of origin, sequenced in a study of T cells after yellow fever vaccination. A single record per CDR3 protein comes from TCRdb applying MiXCR to the 5' RACE reads. The data contain 200,000 to 300,000 distinct CDR3 sequences, more than 3.5% of them singletons. This specimen was PBMCs, taken 15 days after the yellow fever booster vaccination. The origin of the receptors is a man in his late teens or twenties who received the YFV17D yellow fever vaccine.

This clonotype was observed at least ten times. The chain couples TRBV4-2 to TRBJ1-5, with D possibly being TRBD1 (5 bases). Germline V gene lookup returns CDR1 LGHNA and CDR2 YNFKEQ. Trimming pared 0 bases from V and 4 bases from J, leaving 10 bases between. This CDR3 is built from 15 residues. CDR3 nucleotide sequence: TGTGCCAGCAGCCAAGATCCTGGGGGTAATCAGCCCCAGCATTTT. Protein sequence: CASSQDPGGNQPQHF.

In this sample, this clonotype turned up many times. The CDR3 region is CASSQSTTRDETQYF. The CDR3 nucleotides read TGCGCCAGCAGCCAATCGACTACTAGAGATGAGACCCAGTACTTC. The chain recombines TRBV4-1 with TRBJ2-5; D may be TRBD2 (5 bases). This CDR3 has 15 amino acids. The germline gives CDR1 MGHRA, CDR2 YSYEKL. The V and J ends lost 2 bases and 5 bases respectively, with 15 bases between them.

This clonotype was counted ten times or more. The rearrangement links TRBV6-6 to TRBJ2-2, with D possibly called TRBD1 or TRBD2 (5 bases each). Germline V CDR1 and CDR2: MNHNY, SVGAGI (reference sequence). The V and J ends lost 2 bases and 6 bases respectively, with 28 bases between them. The CDR3 extends over 20 amino acids. Here the CDR3 DNA reads TGTGCCAGCAGTTACGGCCGAGGGACCGGGCCCCCTATGGCGGCCGGGGAGCTGTTTTTT. This codes for CASSYGRGTGPPMAAGELFF.

This clonotype has ten or more counts. The rearrangement uses TRBV7-2 and TRBJ1-1, with D possibly matching TRBD1 (5 bases). CDR3 length: 14 amino acids. With 3 bases removed from V and 0 bases from J, the gap between germline ends came to 8 bases. Germline loops: CDR1 SGHTA, CDR2 FQGNSA. The DNA of the CDR3 is TGTGCCAGCAGCTTCTGGGGCATGAACACTGAAGCTTTCTTT. It is translated as CASSFWGMNTEAFF.

V is TRBV5-1 and J is TRBJ2-6; D is ambiguous. Germline lookup yields CDR1 SGHRS and CDR2 YFSETQ. Trimming took 4 bases from V and 0 from J, leaving 8 bases between them. The CDR3 runs 15 residues. CDR3 DNA: TGCGCCAGCAGCGACGATACCTCTGGGGCCAACGTCCTGACTTTC. Protein product: CASSDDTSGANVLTF.

In its sample, this clonotype was seen many times. The chain recombines TRBV30 with TRBJ2-7; 7 bases agree with TRBD1. CDR1 is GTSNPN, CDR2 SVGIG, per germline (reference sequence). The CDR3 runs 13 residues. Trimming took 4 bases from V and 5 from J; bases not matched to a gene: 8. The CDR3: CAWNPGQSNEQYF. In nucleotides, the CDR3 is TGTGCCTGGAACCCGGGACAGAGCAACGAGCAGTACTTC. The full variable domain, in which reference TRBV30 and TRBJ2-7 provide the parts outside the CDR3, is SQTIHQWPATLVQPVGSPLSLECTVEGTSNPNLYWYRQAAGRGLQLLFYSVGIGQISSEVPQNLSASRPQDRQFILSSKKLLLSDSGFYLCAWNPGQSNEQYFGPGTRLTVT.

In its sample, this clonotype was seen many times. V usage is TRBV6-4 and J usage is TRBJ1-2; 8 bases are shared with TRBD1. V lost 0 bases and J lost 9; bases outside the gene matches: 12. This CDR3 region has 16 residues. Germline loops: CDR1 MRHNA, CDR2 SNTAGT. The chain's CDR3 is CASSDSPGQGAESYTF. The DNA for the CDR3 is TGTGCCAGCAGTGACTCCCCCGGGCAGGGGGCAGAGAGCTACACCTTC.

This clonotype showed up many times. This chain joins TRBV13 and TRBJ2-5, with D maybe TRBD2 (6 bases). Germline V gives CDR1 PRHDT, CDR2 FYEKMQ (reference sequence). V lost 6 bases and J lost 4, with 15 bases in between. There are 14 residues in the CDR3. In DNA form, the CDR3 reads TGTGCCAGCAGGGCAGCCGGGGGAAGAGAGACCCAGTACTTC. It is translated as CASRAAGGRETQYF.

This clonotype has at least ten counts. This chain connects TRBV15 to TRBJ2-5; D tentatively reads TRBD1 or TRBD2 (6 bases each). V gave up 8 bases and J gave up 1 base, with 17 bases separating them. The CDR3 runs 15 residues. CDR1 is LNHNV and CDR2 is YYDKDF in the germline V gene (reference sequence). The DNA of the CDR3 is TGTGCCACCTCAGAGGGCACGGGGGCCCAAGAGACCCAGTACTTC. Translating gives CATSEGTGAQETQYF.

This clonotype has ten or more counts. The V and J genes are TRBV5-6 and TRBJ1-2; TRBD1 might be the D (6 bases). This CDR3 has 14 residues. Per germline, CDR1 SGHDT and CDR2 YYEEEE. V was cut by 4 bases and J by 4 bases, with 14 bases left in between. As DNA, the CDR3 is TGTGCCAGCAGCCCCAGGGGTTCCATCTATGGCTACACCTTC. Translation: CASSPRGSIYGYTF.

In its sample, this clonotype was seen many times. The J gene is TRBJ1-2, the V gene TRBV12-3 or TRBV12-4, with unresolved D. The CDR3 runs 14 residues. V was shortened by 1 base and J by 4 bases, with 10 bases between the two germline ends. CDR3 nucleotides: TGTGCCAGCAGTTTAGAGTACGGCGTCTATGGCTACACCTTC. Protein: CASSLEYGVYGYTF.

The V call is TRBV7-2, the J call TRBJ2-5; D might be TRBD2 (6 bases). The ends were cut back, 0 bases at V and 6 bases at J, with 8 bases in the middle. The CDR3 consists of 13 residues. Looked up from germline, CDR1 is SGHTA and CDR2 is FQGNSA. CDR3 DNA: TGTGCCAGCAGCTTAGCTGGGAGGCAGACCCAGTACTTC. The encoded protein is CASSLAGRQTQYF.

This clonotype was counted many times. The rearrangement joins TRBV7-2 to TRBJ2-3; possible D gene TRBD2, 6 bases. V lost 1 base and J lost 4, with 12 bases in between. The CDR3 runs 15 residues. Per the germline V gene, CDR1 is SGHTA and CDR2 is FQGNSA. The CDR3 bases are TGTGCCAGCAGCTTAGGACAGACGGGGGCAGATACGCAGTATTTT. Protein sequence: CASSLGQTGADTQYF.

Ten or more counts support this clonotype. This sequence joins TRBV30 and TRBJ2-7; D is ambiguous. The germline gives CDR1 GTSNPN, CDR2 SVGIG (reference sequence). The CDR3 is 13 residues long. With 0 bases removed from V and 4 bases from J, the gap between germline ends came to 10 bases. CDR3 in DNA: TGTGCCTGGAGTGTAGGCTTCAGGTACGAGCAGTACTTC. Translation gives CAWSVGFRYEQYF.